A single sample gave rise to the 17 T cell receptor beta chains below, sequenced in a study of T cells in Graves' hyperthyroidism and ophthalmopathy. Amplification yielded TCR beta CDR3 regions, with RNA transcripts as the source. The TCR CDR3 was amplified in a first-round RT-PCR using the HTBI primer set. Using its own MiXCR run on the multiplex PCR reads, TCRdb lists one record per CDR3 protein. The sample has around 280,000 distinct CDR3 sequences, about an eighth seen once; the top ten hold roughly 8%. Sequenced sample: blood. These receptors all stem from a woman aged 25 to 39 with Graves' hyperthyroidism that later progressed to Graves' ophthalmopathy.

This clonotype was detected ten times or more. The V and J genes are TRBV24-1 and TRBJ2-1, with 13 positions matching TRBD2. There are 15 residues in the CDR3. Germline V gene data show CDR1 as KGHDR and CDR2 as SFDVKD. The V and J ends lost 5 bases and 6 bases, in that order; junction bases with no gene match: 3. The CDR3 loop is CATSVRTSGGNEQFF. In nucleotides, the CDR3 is TGTGCCACCAGTGTAAGGACTAGCGGGGGCAATGAGCAGTTCTTC.

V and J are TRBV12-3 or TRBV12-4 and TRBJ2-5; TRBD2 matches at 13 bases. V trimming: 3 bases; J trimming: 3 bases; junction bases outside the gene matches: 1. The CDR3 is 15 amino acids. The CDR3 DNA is TGTGCCAGCAGTTTTGGGACTAGCGGGAAAGAGACCCAGTACTTC. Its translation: CASSFGTSGKETQYF.

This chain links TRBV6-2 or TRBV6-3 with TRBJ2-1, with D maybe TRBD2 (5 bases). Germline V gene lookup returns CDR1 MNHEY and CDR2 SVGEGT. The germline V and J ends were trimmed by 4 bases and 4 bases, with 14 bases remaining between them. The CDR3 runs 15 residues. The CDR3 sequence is CASSLQGSAYNEQFF. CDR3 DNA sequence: TGTGCCAGCAGTTTGCAAGGTAGCGCATACAATGAGCAGTTCTTC.

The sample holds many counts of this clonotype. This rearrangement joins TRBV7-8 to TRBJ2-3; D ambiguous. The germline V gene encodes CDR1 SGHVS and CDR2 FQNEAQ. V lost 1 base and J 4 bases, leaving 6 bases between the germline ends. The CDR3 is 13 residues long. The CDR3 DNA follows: TGTGCCAGCAGCTTAGATCGGTCAGATACGCAGTATTTT. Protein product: CASSLDRSDTQYF.

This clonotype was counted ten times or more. This CDR3 is CASSQTGPQETQYF. The CDR3 DNA reads as TGTGCCAGCAGTCAGACAGGGCCACAAGAGACCCAGTACTTC. The rearrangement uses TRBV6-2 or TRBV6-3 and TRBJ2-5; 7 nucleotides align to TRBD1. The germline CDR1 and CDR2 sequences are MNHEY and SVGEGT. This CDR3 contains 14 residues. With V trimmed by 5 bases and J by 2 bases, 5 bases remained unmatched.

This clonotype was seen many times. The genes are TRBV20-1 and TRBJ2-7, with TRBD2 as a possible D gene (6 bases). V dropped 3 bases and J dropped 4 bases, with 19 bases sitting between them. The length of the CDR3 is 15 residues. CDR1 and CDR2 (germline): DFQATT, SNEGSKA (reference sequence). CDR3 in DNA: TGCAGTGCTAGTTCCCCCCGCGGGGAGAGATACGAGCAGTACTTC. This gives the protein CSASSPRGERYEQYF.

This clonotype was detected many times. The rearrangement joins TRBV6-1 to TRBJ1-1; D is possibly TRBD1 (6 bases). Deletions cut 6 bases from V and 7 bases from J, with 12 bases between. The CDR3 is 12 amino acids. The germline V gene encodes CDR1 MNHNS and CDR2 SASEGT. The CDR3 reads CASSTGSSEAFF. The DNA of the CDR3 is TGTGCCAGCAGCACAGGGTCAAGTGAAGCTTTCTTT.

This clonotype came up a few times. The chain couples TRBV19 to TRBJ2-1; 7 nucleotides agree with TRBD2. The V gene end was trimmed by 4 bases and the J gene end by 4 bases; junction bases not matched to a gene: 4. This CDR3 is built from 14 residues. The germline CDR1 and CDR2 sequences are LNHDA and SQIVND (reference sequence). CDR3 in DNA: TGTGCCAGTAGTACTATAGCGGGTTACAATGAGCAGTTCTTC. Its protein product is CASSTIAGYNEQFF. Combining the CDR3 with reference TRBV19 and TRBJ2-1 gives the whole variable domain DGGITQSPKYLFRKEGQNVTLSCEQNLNHDAMYWYRQDPGQGLRLIYYSQIVNDFQKGDIAEGYSVSREKKESFPLTVTSAQKNPTAFYLCASSTIAGYNEQFFGPGTRLTVL.

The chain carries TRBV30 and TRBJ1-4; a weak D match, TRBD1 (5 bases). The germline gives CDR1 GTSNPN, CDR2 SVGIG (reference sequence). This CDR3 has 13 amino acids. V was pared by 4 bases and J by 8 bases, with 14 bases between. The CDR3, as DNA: TGTGCCTGGACTGGGACGGCGGACGAAAAACTGTTTTTT. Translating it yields CAWTGTADEKLFF.

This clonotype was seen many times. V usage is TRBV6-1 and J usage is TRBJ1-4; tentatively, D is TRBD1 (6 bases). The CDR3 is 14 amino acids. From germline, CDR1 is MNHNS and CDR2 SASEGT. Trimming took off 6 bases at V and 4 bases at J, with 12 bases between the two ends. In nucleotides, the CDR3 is TGTGCCAGCAGAAGGACAGCTTATAATGAAAAACTGTTTTTT. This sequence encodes CASRRTAYNEKLFF.

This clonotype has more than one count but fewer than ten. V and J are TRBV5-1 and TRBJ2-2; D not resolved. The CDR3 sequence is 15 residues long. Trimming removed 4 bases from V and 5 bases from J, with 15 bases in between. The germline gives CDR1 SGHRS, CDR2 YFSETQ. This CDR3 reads CASSLTATATGELFF. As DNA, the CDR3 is TGCGCCAGCAGCCTCACAGCTACAGCAACCGGGGAGCTGTTTTTT.

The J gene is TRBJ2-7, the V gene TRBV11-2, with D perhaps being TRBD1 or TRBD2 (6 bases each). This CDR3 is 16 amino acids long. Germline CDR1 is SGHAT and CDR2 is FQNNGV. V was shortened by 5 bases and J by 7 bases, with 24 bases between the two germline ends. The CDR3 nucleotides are TGTGCCAGCAGCCTTGGGGGGCAGGTCCTCGGGAATGAGCAGTACTTC. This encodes CASSLGGQVLGNEQYF.

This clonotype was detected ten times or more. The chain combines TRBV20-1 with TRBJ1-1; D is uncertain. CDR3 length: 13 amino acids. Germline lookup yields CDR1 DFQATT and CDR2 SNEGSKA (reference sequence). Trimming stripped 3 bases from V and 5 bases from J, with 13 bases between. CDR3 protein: CSARDSGGTEAFF. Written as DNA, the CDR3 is TGCAGTGCTAGGGACTCCGGTGGGACTGAAGCTTTCTTT.

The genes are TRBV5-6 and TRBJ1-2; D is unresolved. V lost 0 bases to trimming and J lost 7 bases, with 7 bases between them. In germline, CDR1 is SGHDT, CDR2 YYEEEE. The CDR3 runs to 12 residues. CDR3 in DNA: TGTGCCAGCAGCTTGGTTGTGGCTGGCTACACCTTC. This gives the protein CASSLVVAGYTF.

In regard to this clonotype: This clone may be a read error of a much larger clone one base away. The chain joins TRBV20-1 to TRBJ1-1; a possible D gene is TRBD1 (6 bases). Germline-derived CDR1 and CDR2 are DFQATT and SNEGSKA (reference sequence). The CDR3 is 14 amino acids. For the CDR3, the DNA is TGCAGTGGGAGTAGAGGGGACATGAACACTGAAACTTTCTTT. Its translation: CSGSRGDMNTETFF.

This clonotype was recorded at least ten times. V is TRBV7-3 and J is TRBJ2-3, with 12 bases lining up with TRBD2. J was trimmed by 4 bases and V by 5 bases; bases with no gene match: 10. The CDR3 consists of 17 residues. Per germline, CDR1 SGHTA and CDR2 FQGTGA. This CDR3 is CASSPRTSGIWADTQYF. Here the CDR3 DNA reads TGTGCCAGCAGCCCCCGGACTAGCGGGATCTGGGCAGATACGCAGTATTTT. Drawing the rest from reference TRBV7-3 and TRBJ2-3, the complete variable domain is GAGVSQTPSNKVTEKGKYVELRCDPISGHTALYWYRQSLGQGPEFLIYFQGTGAADDSGLPNDRFFAVRPEGSVSTLKIQRTERGDSAVYLCASSPRTSGIWADTQYFGPGTRLTVL.

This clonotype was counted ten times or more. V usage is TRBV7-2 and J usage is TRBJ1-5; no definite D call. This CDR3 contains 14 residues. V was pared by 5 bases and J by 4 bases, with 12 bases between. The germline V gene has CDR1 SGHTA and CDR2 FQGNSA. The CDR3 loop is CASSPHPGNQPQHF. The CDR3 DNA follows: TGTGCCAGCAGCCCGCATCCGGGGAATCAGCCCCAGCATTTT.